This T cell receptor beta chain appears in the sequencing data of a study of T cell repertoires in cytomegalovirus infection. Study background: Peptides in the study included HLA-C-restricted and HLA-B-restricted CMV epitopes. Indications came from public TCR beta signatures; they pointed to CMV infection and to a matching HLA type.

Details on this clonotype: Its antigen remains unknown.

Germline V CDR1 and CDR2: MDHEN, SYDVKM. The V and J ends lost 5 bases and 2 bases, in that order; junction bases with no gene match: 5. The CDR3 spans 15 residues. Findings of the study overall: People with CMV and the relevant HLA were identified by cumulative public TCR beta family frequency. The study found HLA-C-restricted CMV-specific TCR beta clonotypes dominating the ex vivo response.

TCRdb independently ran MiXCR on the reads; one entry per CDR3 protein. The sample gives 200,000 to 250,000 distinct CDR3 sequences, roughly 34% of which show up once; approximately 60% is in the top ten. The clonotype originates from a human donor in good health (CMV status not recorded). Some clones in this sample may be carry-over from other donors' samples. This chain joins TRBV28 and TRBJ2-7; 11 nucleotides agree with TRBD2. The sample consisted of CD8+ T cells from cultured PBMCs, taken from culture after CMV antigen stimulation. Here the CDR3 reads CASSLDSGRAYEQYF. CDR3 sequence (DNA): TGTGCCAGCAGTCTAGATAGCGGGAGGGCCTACGAGCAGTACTTC. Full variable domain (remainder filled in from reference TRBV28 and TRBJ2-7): DVKVTQSSRYLVKRTGEKVFLECVQDMDHENMFWYRQDPGLGLRLIYFSYDVKMKEKGDIPEGYSVSREKKERFSLILESASTNQTSMYLCASSLDSGRAYEQYFGPGTRLTVT.